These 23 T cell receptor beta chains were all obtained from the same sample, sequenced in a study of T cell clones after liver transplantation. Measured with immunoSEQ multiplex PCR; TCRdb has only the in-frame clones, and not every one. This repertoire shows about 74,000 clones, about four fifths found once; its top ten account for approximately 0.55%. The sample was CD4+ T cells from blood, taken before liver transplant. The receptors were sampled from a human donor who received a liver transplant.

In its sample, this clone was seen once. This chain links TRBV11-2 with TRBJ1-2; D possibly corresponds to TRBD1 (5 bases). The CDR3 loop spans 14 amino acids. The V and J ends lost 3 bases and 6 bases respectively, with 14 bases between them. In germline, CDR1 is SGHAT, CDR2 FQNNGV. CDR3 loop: CASSFSQGRDGYTF. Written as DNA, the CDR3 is TGTGCCAGCAGCTTCTCTCAGGGCCGGGATGGCTACACCTTC. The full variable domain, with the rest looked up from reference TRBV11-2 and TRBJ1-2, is EAGVAQSPRYKIIEKRQSVAFWCNPISGHATLYWYQQILGQGPKLLIQFQNNGVVDDSQLPKDRFSAERLKGVDSTLKIQPAKLEDSAVYLCASSFSQGRDGYTFGSGTRLTVV.

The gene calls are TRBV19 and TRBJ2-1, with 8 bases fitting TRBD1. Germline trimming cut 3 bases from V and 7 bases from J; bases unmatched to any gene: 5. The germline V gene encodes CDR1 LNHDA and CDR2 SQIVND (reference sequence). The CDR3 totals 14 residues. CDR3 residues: CASSILDRVNEQFF. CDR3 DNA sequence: TGTGCCAGTAGTATCTTGGACAGGGTAAATGAGCAGTTCTTC.

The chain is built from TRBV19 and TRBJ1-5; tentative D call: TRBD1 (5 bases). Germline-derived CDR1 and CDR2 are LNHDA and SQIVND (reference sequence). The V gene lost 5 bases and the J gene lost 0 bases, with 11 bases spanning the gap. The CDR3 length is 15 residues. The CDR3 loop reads CASSLQAGSNQPQHF. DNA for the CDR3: TGTGCCAGTAGTCTACAGGCCGGTAGCAATCAGCCCCAGCATTTT.

The CDR3: CASSLLVGNTIYF. CDR3 nucleotides: TGTGCCAGCAGTCTTCTAGTTGGAAACACCATATATTTT. The chain is built from TRBV28 and TRBJ1-3; D is uncertain. This CDR3 contains 13 residues. The germline V and J ends were trimmed by 5 bases and 3 bases, with 8 bases remaining between them. Germline CDR1 reads MDHEN; CDR2 reads SYDVKM.

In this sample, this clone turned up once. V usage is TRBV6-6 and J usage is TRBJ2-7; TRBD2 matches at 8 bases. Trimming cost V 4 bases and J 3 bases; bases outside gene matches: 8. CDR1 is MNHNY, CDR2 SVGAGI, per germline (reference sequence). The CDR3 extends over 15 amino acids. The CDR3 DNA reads TGTGCCAGCAGTTTCGGGGGACTAGGAGGCTACGAGCAGTACTTC. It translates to CASSFGGLGGYEQYF.

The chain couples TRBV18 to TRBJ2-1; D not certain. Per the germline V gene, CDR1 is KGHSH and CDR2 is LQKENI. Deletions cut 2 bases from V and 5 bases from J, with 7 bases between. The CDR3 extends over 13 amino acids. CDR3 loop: CASSPWQNNEQFF. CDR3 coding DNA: TGTGCCAGCTCACCATGGCAGAACAATGAGCAGTTCTTC.

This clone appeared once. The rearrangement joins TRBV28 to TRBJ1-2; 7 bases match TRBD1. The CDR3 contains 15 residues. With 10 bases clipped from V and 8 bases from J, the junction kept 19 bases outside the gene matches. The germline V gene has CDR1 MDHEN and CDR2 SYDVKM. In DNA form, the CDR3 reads TGTGCCACCTTAACCGATGTTACCGTCAGGGGGGGCTACACCTTC. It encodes CATLTDVTVRGGYTF.

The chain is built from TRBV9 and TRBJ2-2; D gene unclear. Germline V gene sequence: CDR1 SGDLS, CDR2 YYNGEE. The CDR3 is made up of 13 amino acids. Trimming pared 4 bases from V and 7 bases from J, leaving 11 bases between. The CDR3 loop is CASSTHQDGELFF. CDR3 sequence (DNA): TGTGCCAGCAGCACCCATCAGGACGGGGAGCTGTTTTTT.

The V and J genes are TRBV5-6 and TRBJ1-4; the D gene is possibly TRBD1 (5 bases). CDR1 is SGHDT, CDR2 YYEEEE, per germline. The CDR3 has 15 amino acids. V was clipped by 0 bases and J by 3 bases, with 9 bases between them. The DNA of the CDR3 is TGTGCCAGCAGCTTGGCCGACAGACCTAATGAAAAACTGTTTTTT. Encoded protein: CASSLADRPNEKLFF.

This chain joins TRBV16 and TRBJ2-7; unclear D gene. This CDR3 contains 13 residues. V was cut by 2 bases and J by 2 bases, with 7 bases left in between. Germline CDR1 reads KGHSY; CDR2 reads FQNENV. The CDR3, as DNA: TGTGCCAGCAGCCAAAAAGCTACCTACGAGCAGTACTTC. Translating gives CASSQKATYEQYF.

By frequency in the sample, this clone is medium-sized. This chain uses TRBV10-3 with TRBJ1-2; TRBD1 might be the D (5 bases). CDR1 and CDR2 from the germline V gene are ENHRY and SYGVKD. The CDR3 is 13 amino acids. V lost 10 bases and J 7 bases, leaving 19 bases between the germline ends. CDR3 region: CATGSRGDRGYTF. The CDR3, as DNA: TGTGCCACCGGTTCACGGGGGGATCGTGGCTACACCTTC.

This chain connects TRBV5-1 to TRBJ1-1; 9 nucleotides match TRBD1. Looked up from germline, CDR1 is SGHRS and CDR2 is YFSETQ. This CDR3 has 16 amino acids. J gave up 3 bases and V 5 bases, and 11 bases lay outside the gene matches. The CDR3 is CASSRDRDLVDTEAFF. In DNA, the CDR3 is TGCGCCAGCAGTCGGGACAGGGACTTGGTGGACACTGAAGCTTTCTTT.

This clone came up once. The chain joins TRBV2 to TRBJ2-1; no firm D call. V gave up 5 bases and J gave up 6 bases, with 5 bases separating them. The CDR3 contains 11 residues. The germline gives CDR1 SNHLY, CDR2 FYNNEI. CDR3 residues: CASSPRNEQFF. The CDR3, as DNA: TGTGCCAGCAGTCCCCGCAATGAGCAGTTCTTC.

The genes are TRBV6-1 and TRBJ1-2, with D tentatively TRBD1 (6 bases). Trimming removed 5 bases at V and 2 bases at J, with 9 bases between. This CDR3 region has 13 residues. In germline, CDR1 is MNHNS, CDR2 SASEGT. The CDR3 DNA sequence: TGTGCCAGCAGTCTGACAGGAAACTATGGCTACACCTTC. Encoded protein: CASSLTGNYGYTF.

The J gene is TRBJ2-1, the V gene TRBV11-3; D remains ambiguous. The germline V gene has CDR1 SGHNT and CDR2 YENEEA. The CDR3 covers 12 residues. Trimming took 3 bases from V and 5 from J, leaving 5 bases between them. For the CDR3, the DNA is TGTGCCAGCAGCTTTACAAACAATGAGCAGTTCTTC. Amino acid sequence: CASSFTNNEQFF.

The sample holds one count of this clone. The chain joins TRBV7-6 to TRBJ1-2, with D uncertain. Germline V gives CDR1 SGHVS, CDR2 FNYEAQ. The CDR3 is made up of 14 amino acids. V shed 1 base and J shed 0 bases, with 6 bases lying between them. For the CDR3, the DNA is TGTGCCAGCAGCTTAGGGTCTTCTAACTATGGCTACACCTTC. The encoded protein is CASSLGSSNYGYTF.

The CDR3 protein is CASSPGSRGSNQPQHF. CDR3 bases: TGTGCCAGCAGCCCAGGCAGCAGGGGGAGCAATCAGCCCCAGCATTTT. The V and J genes are TRBV7-9 and TRBJ1-5; 7 nucleotides agree with TRBD1. Unmatched junction bases numbered 8, after V lost 5 bases and J lost 1 base. This CDR3 is built from 16 residues. The germline V gene has CDR1 SEHNR and CDR2 FQNEAQ (reference sequence).

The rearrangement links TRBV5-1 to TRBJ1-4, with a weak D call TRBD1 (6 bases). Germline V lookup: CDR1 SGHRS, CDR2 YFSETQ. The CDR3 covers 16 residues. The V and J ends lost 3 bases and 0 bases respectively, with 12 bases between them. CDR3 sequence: CASSWAGGSTNEKLFF. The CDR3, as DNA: TGCGCCAGCAGCTGGGCTGGGGGCTCAACTAATGAAAAACTGTTTTTT.

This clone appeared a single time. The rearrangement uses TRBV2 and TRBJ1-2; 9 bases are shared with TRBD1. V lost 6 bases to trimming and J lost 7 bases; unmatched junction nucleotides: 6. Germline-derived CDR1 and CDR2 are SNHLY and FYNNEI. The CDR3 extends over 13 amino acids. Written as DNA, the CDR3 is TGTGCCAGCAGCACACAGGGGGCCGGTGGCTACACCTTC. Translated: CASSTQGAGGYTF.

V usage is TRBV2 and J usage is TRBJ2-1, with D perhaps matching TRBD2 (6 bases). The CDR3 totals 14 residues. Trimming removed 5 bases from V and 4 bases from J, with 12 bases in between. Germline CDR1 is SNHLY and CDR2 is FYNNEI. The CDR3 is CASSSGTGYNEQFF. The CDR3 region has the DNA TGTGCCAGCAGTTCCGGGACTGGTTACAATGAGCAGTTCTTC.

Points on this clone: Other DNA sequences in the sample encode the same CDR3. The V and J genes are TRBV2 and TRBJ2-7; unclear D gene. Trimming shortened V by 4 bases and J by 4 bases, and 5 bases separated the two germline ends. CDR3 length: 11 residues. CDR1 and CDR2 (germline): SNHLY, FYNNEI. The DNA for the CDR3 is TGTGCCAGCAGTGTCACGTACGAGCAGTACTTC. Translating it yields CASSVTYEQYF. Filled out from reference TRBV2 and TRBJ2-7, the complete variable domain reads EPEVTQTPSHQVTQMGQEVILRCVPISNHLYFYWYRQILGQKVEFLVSFYNNEISEKSEIFDDQFSVERPDGSNFTLKIRSTKLEDSAMYFCASSVTYEQYFGPGTRLTVT.

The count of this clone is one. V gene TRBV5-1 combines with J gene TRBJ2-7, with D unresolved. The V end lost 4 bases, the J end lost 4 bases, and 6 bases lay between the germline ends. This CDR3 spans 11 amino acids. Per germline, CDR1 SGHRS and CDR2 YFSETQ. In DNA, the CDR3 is TGCGCCAGCAGCCTGGAATACGAGCAGTACTTC. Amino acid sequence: CASSLEYEQYF.

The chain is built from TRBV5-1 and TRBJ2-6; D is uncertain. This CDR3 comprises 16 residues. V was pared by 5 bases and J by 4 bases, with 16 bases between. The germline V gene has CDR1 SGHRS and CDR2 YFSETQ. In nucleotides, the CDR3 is TGCGCCAGCAGTTTTGGGTGGGGTACGGGGGCCAACGTCCTGACTTTC. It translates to CASSFGWGTGANVLTF.